The next 18 T cell receptor beta chains were all read from a single sample in a study of cytomegalovirus exposure and HLA in healthy donors. TCRdb's table, derived via immunoSEQ multiplex PCR, lists solely in-frame clones and lacks some. Seen here are roughly 98,000 clones, roughly 85% observed once, and the top ten hold around 3.9%. Material: PBMCs. These receptors were obtained from a woman in her thirties in good health and CMV-seronegative.

This clone was recorded only once. The V call is TRBV7-9, the J call TRBJ2-2; D call uncertain. This CDR3 region has 12 residues. Between the trimmed V and J ends, which lost 4 bases and 7 bases, there was a span of 7 bases. Germline V gene lookup returns CDR1 SEHNR and CDR2 FQNEAQ (reference sequence). CDR3: CASSSLSGELFF. The CDR3 coding sequence is TGTGCCAGCAGCTCCCTCAGCGGGGAGCTGTTTTTT. The full variable domain, completed using reference TRBV7-9 and TRBJ2-2, is DTGVSQNPRHKITKRGQNVTFRCDPISEHNRLYWYRQTLGQGPEFLTYFQNEAQLEKSRLLSDRFSAERPKGSFSTLEIQRTEQGDSAMYLCASSSLSGELFFGEGSRLTVL.

The chain carries TRBV11-2 and TRBJ2-5; TRBD1 matches 12 bases. The CDR3 runs to 15 residues. CDR1 SGHAT and CDR2 FQNNGV come from the germline V gene. The V and J ends lost 5 bases and 5 bases, in that order; junction bases with no gene match: 6. CDR3 DNA: TGTGCCAGCAGCCCTAGGGACAGGGGGCCGGAGACCCAGTACTTC. Amino acids: CASSPRDRGPETQYF. Drawing the rest from reference TRBV11-2 and TRBJ2-5, the complete variable domain is EAGVAQSPRYKIIEKRQSVAFWCNPISGHATLYWYQQILGQGPKLLIQFQNNGVVDDSQLPKDRFSAERLKGVDSTLKIQPAKLEDSAVYLCASSPRDRGPETQYFGPGTRLLVL.

The genes are TRBV18 and TRBJ2-2; no firm D call. V was cut by 1 base and J by 1 base, with 16 bases left in between. The CDR3 totals 18 residues. Germline values: CDR1 KGHSH, CDR2 LQKENI. The CDR3 nucleotides read TGTGCCAGCTCACCACGGGCGAACGCCGGATGGAACACCGGGGAGCTGTTTTTT. Translated: CASSPRANAGWNTGELFF.

This clone was seen once. The chain is built from TRBV18 and TRBJ2-5; D remains ambiguous. V lost 2 bases, J lost 5 bases, and 15 bases lay in between. The CDR3 is 15 residues long. Germline V CDR1 and CDR2: KGHSH, LQKENI. CDR3: CASSPSGSAIETQYF. As DNA, the CDR3 is TGTGCCAGCTCACCAAGTGGAAGCGCGATCGAGACCCAGTACTTC.

This clone was seen only a few times. The rearrangement links TRBV10-3 to TRBJ2-7, with D possibly matching TRBD1 (6 bases). The CDR3 spans 14 residues. V lost 0 bases, J lost 3 bases, and 9 bases lay in between. Germline V gene data show CDR1 as ENHRY and CDR2 as SYGVKD. CDR3 nucleotides: TGTGCCATCAGTGAGTCGGCAGGGGACTACGAGCAGTACTTC. Its protein product is CAISESAGDYEQYF.

This rearrangement joins TRBV5-1 to TRBJ2-7; D gene ambiguous. CDR1 and CDR2 from the germline V gene are SGHRS and YFSETQ. The CDR3 totals 12 residues. V lost 2 bases and J 7 bases, leaving 10 bases between the germline ends. The CDR3 spells CASSFPLGEQYF. CDR3 DNA: TGCGCCAGCAGCTTCCCCCTCGGGGAGCAGTACTTC. Using reference TRBV5-1 and TRBJ2-7 for the parts outside the CDR3, the full variable domain is KAGVTQTPRYLIKTRGQQVTLSCSPISGHRSVSWYQQTPGQGLQFLFEYFSETQRNKGNFPGRFSGRQFSNSRSEMNVSTLELGDSALYLCASSFPLGEQYFGPGTRLTVT.

The chain has TRBV7-2 and TRBJ1-2; 8 bases align to TRBD1. The trim removed 4 bases at V and 7 bases at J, leaving 11 bases unmatched. Germline V gene data show CDR1 as SGHTA and CDR2 as FQGNSA. The CDR3 extends over 15 amino acids. This CDR3 is CASSSRTGFKGGYTF. CDR3 coding DNA: TGTGCCAGCAGCTCCCGGACAGGGTTCAAGGGTGGCTACACCTTC.

The V and J genes are TRBV4-3 and TRBJ2-3; weak D call: TRBD1 (5 bases). Germline lookup yields CDR1 LGHNA and CDR2 YSLEER. V gave up 0 bases and J gave up 6 bases, with 10 bases separating them. CDR3 size: 14 residues. The CDR3 loop reads CASSQDPQGDTQYF. The CDR3, as DNA: TGCGCCAGCAGCCAAGATCCCCAGGGTGATACGCAGTATTTT.

The rearrangement links TRBV7-9 to TRBJ1-1; TRBD1 might be the D (6 bases). V was pared by 5 bases and J by 5 bases, with 15 bases between. This CDR3 has 14 amino acids. In germline, CDR1 is SEHNR, CDR2 FQNEAQ (reference sequence). The CDR3 loop is CASSPRDTGTEAFF. The CDR3 DNA reads as TGTGCCAGCAGCCCCCGGGACACTGGAACTGAAGCTTTCTTT.

The chain links TRBV5-1 to TRBJ1-2; 7 bases fit TRBD1. The CDR3 runs 16 residues. In germline, CDR1 is SGHRS, CDR2 YFSETQ. V dropped 5 bases and J dropped 4; count of bases not matched to a gene: 14. DNA for the CDR3: TGCGCCAGCAGTCGACAGGGTCGAGATCCCTCCTATGGCTACACCTTC. It is translated as CASSRQGRDPSYGYTF.

About this clone itself: Other nucleotide sequences from this sample produce the same CDR3. This rearrangement joins TRBV15 to TRBJ1-5; D gene ambiguous. Trimming took off 1 base at V and 5 bases at J, with 3 bases between the two ends. Germline lookup yields CDR1 LNHNV and CDR2 YYDKDF (reference sequence). This CDR3 has 12 residues. The CDR3 DNA is TGTGCCACCAGCAGAGCTGATCAGCCCCAGCATTTT. Residues: CATSRADQPQHF.

This clone was seen only a few times. The rearrangement uses TRBV7-2 and TRBJ1-5; D ambiguous. Trimming cost V 7 bases and J 4 bases, with 14 bases left between them. This CDR3 has 14 residues. The germline V gene encodes CDR1 SGHTA and CDR2 FQGNSA. In DNA form, the CDR3 reads TGTGCCAGCATGCTTATGGCGGGAAATCAGCCCCAGCATTTT. Translated, it gives CASMLMAGNQPQHF.

The chain employs TRBV27 and TRBJ1-5, with D perhaps matching TRBD1 (5 bases). CDR1 is MNHEY and CDR2 is SMNVEV in the germline V gene (reference sequence). The CDR3 is made up of 13 amino acids. V lost 3 bases and J 4 bases, leaving 7 bases between the germline ends. In nucleotides, the CDR3 is TGTGCCAGCAGTTTGAACAGGAATCAGCCCCAGCATTTT. It encodes CASSLNRNQPQHF.

V usage is TRBV11-3 and J usage is TRBJ2-1, with 9 bases that match TRBD2. Germline-derived CDR1 and CDR2 are SGHNT and YENEEA. Trimming cost V 5 bases and J 6 bases; bases outside gene matches: 8. This CDR3 region has 15 residues. The CDR3 reads CASSKVLAGSNEQFF. The CDR3 DNA sequence: TGTGCCAGCAGCAAAGTCCTAGCGGGGAGCAATGAGCAGTTCTTC.

The chain joins TRBV4-2 to TRBJ2-3; D is unclear. The V gene's germline CDR1 is LGHNA and CDR2 YNFKEQ. V was shortened by 0 bases and J by 0 bases, with 7 bases between the two germline ends. The CDR3 covers 15 residues. CDR3 DNA: TGTGCCAGCAGCCAAGACCCTACCAGCACAGATACGCAGTATTTT. As protein: CASSQDPTSTDTQYF.

V and J are TRBV5-1 and TRBJ2-7; 9 nucleotides line up with TRBD1. V dropped 3 bases and J dropped 7; count of bases not matched to a gene: 8. Germline values: CDR1 SGHRS, CDR2 YFSETQ. This CDR3 spans 14 amino acids. The CDR3 DNA follows: TGCGCCAGCAGCTATGACAGGGGGGACATTGAGCAGTACTTC. Translation gives CASSYDRGDIEQYF.

The count of this clone is one. The chain uses TRBV19 and TRBJ2-5, with 7 positions matching TRBD1. CDR3 size: 13 residues. Germline CDR1 reads LNHDA; CDR2 reads SQIVND (reference sequence). The V and J ends lost 7 bases and 5 bases, in that order; junction bases with no gene match: 7. CDR3 loop: CASTPTGRETQYF. The CDR3 DNA reads TGTGCCAGTACCCCGACAGGGCGGGAGACCCAGTACTTC.

V gene TRBV7-6 combines with J gene TRBJ1-5; 7 nucleotides align to TRBD1. V was pared by 0 bases and J by 4 bases, with 3 bases of the junction left unmatched. Per the germline V gene, CDR1 is SGHVS and CDR2 is FNYEAQ. The CDR3 totals 15 residues. CDR3 loop: CASSLAGGPNQPQHF. CDR3 coding DNA: TGTGCCAGCAGCTTAGCAGGGGGCCCGAATCAGCCCCAGCATTTT.